The rows below give T cell receptor beta chains drawn from one sample of a study of blood T cell repertoires in COVID-19. Method: immunoSEQ multiplex PCR; TCRdb's copy keeps in-frame clones and lacks some. The sample has fewer than 50,000 clones, 90% seen once. Specimen: peripheral blood. Every receptor here comes from a man between 60 and 75 years old with active or convalescent COVID-19. The CDR3 runs from the conserved cysteine through the conserved F or W. D genes are given only for firm matches.

TRBD1,TRBV10-3,TRBJ1-5,TGTGCCATCAGTGAACAGGGGGCCAGCAATCAGCCCCAGCATTTT,CAISEQGASNQPQHF
NA,TRBV9,TRBJ2-1,TGTGCCAGCAGCCTTGGCGGTGGCTTTTCCTACAATGAGCAGTTCTTC,CASSLGGGFSYNEQFF
TRBD2,TRBV7-9,TRBJ2-7,TGTGCCAGCAGCTTAGAGGTAGCGGGAGGCGAGCAGTACTTC,CASSLEVAGGEQYF
NA,TRBV19,TRBJ2-1,TGTGCCAGTAGTTGGACTACAAGCTCCTACAATGAGCAGTTCTTC,CASSWTTSSYNEQFF
NA,TRBV5-6,TRBJ2-2,TGTGCCAGCAGCTTGGGTCCACGCGCCGGCGGGGAGCTGTTTTTT,CASSLGPRAGGELFF
TRBD1,TRBV18,TRBJ2-5,TGTGCCAGCTCACGAAGGGACAGGAGTAAAGAGACCCAGTACTTC,CASSRRDRSKETQYF
TRBD1,TRBV5-1,TRBJ2-1,TGCGCCAGCAGCTTGGGGACAGGAGTAGGCAATGAGCAGTTCTTC,CASSLGTGVGNEQFF
NA,TRBV18,TRBJ2-7,TGTGCCAGCTCACCAGGGCGACGCGGGTACTACGAGCAGTACTTC,CASSPGRRGYYEQYF
TRBD2,TRBV4-1,TRBJ2-1,TGCGCCAGCAGCCAGCGCGGGGGTCGACTAAGGACTACGAGGGAGGAAAATGAGCAGTTCTTC,CASSQRGGRLRTTREENEQFF
NA,TRBV23-1,TRBJ2-7,TGCGCCACTCACGGTCGGGTAGGGAGTTACGAGCAGTACTTC,CATHGRVGSYEQYF
TRBD2,TRBV18,TRBJ2-1,TGTGCCAGCTCACCAGGGACTAGCGGGAGAGGGGATGAGCAGTTCTTC,CASSPGTSGRGDEQFF